The 13 T cell receptor beta chains reported below all come from one sample, sequenced in a study of T cell responses to AZD1222 COVID-19 vaccine. This table comes from immunoSEQ multiplex PCR, and its TCRdb copy is limited to in-frame clones, with some not included. The table lists roughly 120,000 clones, over 75% of them singletons. The source material was peripheral blood, sampled on day 0 of MenACWY control vaccination. These TCRs come from an adult in good health.

The sample holds a few counts of this clone. The V gene is TRBV7-3, the J gene TRBJ2-3; a weak D match, TRBD1 (5 bases). With 1 base removed from V and 4 bases from J, the gap between germline ends came to 9 bases. Germline V gene lookup returns CDR1 SGHTA and CDR2 FQGTGA. This CDR3 contains 14 residues. CDR3 in DNA: TGTGCCAGCAGCTTAATCTCAGGGTCAGATACGCAGTATTTT. Translation gives CASSLISGSDTQYF. The full variable domain, rest sourced from reference TRBV7-3 and TRBJ2-3, is GAGVSQTPSNKVTEKGKYVELRCDPISGHTALYWYRQSLGQGPEFLIYFQGTGAADDSGLPNDRFFAVRPEGSVSTLKIQRTERGDSAVYLCASSLISGSDTQYFGPGTRLTVL.

The chain couples TRBV7-3 to TRBJ2-1, with 10 bases identical to TRBD2. The CDR3 sequence is 16 residues long. Germline lookup yields CDR1 SGHTA and CDR2 FQGTGA. V shed 5 bases and J 2 bases; nucleotides not matched to a gene: 6. For the CDR3, the DNA is TGTGCCAGCAGCCTCCTAGGGACTAGCGCCTACAATGAGCAGTTCTTC. This sequence encodes CASSLLGTSAYNEQFF.

The chain couples TRBV29-1 to TRBJ1-4; TRBD1 matches 8 bases. This CDR3 has 15 amino acids. V was clipped by 8 bases and J by 7 bases; unmatched bases: 15. CDR1 is SQVTM and CDR2 is ANQGSEA in the germline V gene. As DNA, the CDR3 is TGCAGCACCCAAGACAGGGGCACCCCTATTGAAAAACTGTTTTTT. The encoded protein is CSTQDRGTPIEKLFF.

The V and J genes are TRBV24-1 and TRBJ2-5; D might be TRBD1 or TRBD2, each matching 5 bases. The CDR3 contains 14 residues. Germline CDR1 KGHDR, CDR2 SFDVKD. Trimming left V 9 bases short and J 5 bases short, with 18 bases between. This CDR3 is CATSTGTPGETQYF. The CDR3 coding sequence is TGTGCCACCTCGACCGGGACCCCCGGGGAGACCCAGTACTTC.

The CDR3 sequence is CASSGTSGNFNEQFF. The CDR3 nucleotides are TGTGCCAGCAGTGGGACTAGCGGGAATTTTAATGAGCAGTTCTTC. The V call is TRBV25-1, the J call TRBJ2-1; 12 nucleotides agree with TRBD2. The V gene's germline CDR1 is MGHDK and CDR2 SYGVNS. This CDR3 has 15 residues. Germline trimming cut 4 bases from V and 7 bases from J; bases unmatched to any gene: 5.

The chain is built from TRBV30 and TRBJ1-2, with unresolved D. The CDR3 loop spans 10 amino acids. Trimming shortened V by 4 bases and J by 8 bases, and 8 bases separated the two germline ends. The V gene's germline CDR1 is GTSNPN and CDR2 SVGIG (reference sequence). CDR3 residues: CAWKVGGYTF. The CDR3 bases are TGTGCCTGGAAAGTAGGCGGCTACACCTTC.

The chain employs TRBV13 and TRBJ2-7; D is unresolved. V shed 0 bases and J shed 4 bases, with 1 base lying between them. Germline V lookup: CDR1 PRHDT, CDR2 FYEKMQ (reference sequence). The CDR3 consists of 11 residues. CDR3 in DNA: TGTGCCAGCAGCTTAGGGTACGAGCAGTACTTC. This codes for CASSLGYEQYF. Variable domain in full (rest from reference TRBV13 and TRBJ2-7): AAGVIQSPRHLIKEKRETATLKCYPIPRHDTVYWYQQGPGQDPQFLISFYEKMQSDKGSIPDRFSAQQFSDYHSELNMSSLELGDSALYFCASSLGYEQYFGPGTRLTVT.

This chain links TRBV3-1 (or the pseudogene TRBV3-2) with TRBJ1-2; D not certain. The CDR3 has 14 residues. The germline V gene has CDR1 LGHDT and CDR2 YNNKEL (reference sequence). The V gene lost 0 bases and the J gene lost 7 bases, with 12 bases spanning the gap. CDR3 bases: TGTGCCAGCAGCCAAGAAGTGGGGTATGCTGGCTACACCTTC. This sequence encodes CASSQEVGYAGYTF.

This chain links TRBV27 with TRBJ2-5; TRBD2 matches 10 bases. Trimming at V came to 5 bases and at J to 4 bases, leaving 4 bases not matched to a gene. The germline V gene has CDR1 MNHEY and CDR2 SMNVEV (reference sequence). The CDR3 spans 14 residues. CDR3 nucleotide sequence: TGTGCCAGCAGTCTCGGGACTAGCGCAGAGACCCAGTACTTC. Protein product: CASSLGTSAETQYF.

The chain joins TRBV6-5 to TRBJ2-1, with 8 bases identical to TRBD2. Germline V gives CDR1 MNHEY, CDR2 SVGAGI. The CDR3 sequence is 13 residues long. Losses at the gene ends were 7 bases for V and 10 bases for J; bases not matched to a gene: 9. The CDR3 loop is CASTGGWIGEQFF. DNA of the CDR3: TGTGCCAGCACGGGAGGGTGGATAGGCGAGCAGTTCTTC.

Only one count was recorded for this clone. The J gene is TRBJ2-7, the V gene TRBV6-1; D is possibly TRBD1 (5 bases). CDR1 and CDR2 (germline): MNHNS, SASEGT. CDR3 size: 15 residues. Between the trimmed V and J ends, which lost 1 base and 4 bases, there was a span of 14 bases. This chain's CDR3 is CASSEVGRGGYEQYF. CDR3 sequence (DNA): TGTGCCAGCAGTGAAGTGGGAAGGGGCGGATACGAGCAGTACTTC.

The rearrangement uses TRBV4-1 and TRBJ2-1; D unresolved. The germline V gene has CDR1 MGHRA and CDR2 YSYEKL. The CDR3 extends over 17 amino acids. Trimming removed 0 bases from V and 5 bases from J, with 17 bases in between. The CDR3: CASSQDRQDQSDNEQFF. CDR3 nucleotides: TGCGCCAGCAGCCAAGATCGTCAGGATCAAAGCGACAATGAGCAGTTCTTC.

This clone occurred many times. One end of the junction fails to match germline, which may point to a read error. The chain recombines TRBV5-4 with TRBJ2-1, with D unresolved. The CDR3 totals 12 residues. Germline lookup yields CDR1 SGHNT and CDR2 YYREEE (reference sequence). CDR3 in amino acids: CASSFSSNEQFF. CDR3 in DNA: TGTGCCAGCAGCTTCTCCTCCAATGAGCAGTTCTTC.